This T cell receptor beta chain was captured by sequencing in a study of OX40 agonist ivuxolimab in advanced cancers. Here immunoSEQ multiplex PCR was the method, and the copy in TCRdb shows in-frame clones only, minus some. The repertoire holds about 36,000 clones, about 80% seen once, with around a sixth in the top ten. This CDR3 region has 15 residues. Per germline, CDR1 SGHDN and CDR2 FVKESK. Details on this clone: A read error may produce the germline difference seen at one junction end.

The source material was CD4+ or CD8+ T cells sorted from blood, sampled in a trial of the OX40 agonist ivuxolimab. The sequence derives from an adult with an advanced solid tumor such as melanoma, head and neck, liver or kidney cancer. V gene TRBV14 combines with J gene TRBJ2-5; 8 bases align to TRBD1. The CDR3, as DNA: TGTGCCAGCAGACAAGAAACGACAGGGGTAGAGACCCAGTACTTC. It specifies CASRQETTGVETQYF.